This T cell receptor (beta chain) comes out of a study of beta chain features in type 1 diabetes. Only a few counts were recorded for this clone. The entirety of the isolated RNA underwent reverse transcription, so expressed TCRB transcripts were sequenced. Clones were sequenced by immunoSEQ multiplex PCR, and TCRdb holds only the in-frame ones, with some missing. This table has hundreds of thousands of clones, 11% to 15% appearing once. With 2 bases removed from V and 8 bases from J, the gap between germline ends came to 13 bases. Germline CDR1 and CDR2: SGDLS and YYNGEE. The CDR3 has 13 amino acids.

The sequence derives from a man aged 30 to 45 in good health. The chain joins TRBV9 to TRBJ1-2; D call uncertain. Sequenced material: central memory CD4+ T cells from blood. This chain's CDR3 is CASSVGLVEGYTF. In DNA form, the CDR3 reads TGTGCCAGCAGCGTCGGACTGGTCGAAGGCTACACCTTC. The full variable domain, rest sourced from reference TRBV9 and TRBJ1-2, is DSGVTQTPKHLITATGQRVTLRCSPRSGDLSVYWYQQSLDQGLQFLIQYYNGEERAKGNILERFSAQQFPDLHSELNLSSLELGDSALYFCASSVGLVEGYTFGSGTRLTVV.